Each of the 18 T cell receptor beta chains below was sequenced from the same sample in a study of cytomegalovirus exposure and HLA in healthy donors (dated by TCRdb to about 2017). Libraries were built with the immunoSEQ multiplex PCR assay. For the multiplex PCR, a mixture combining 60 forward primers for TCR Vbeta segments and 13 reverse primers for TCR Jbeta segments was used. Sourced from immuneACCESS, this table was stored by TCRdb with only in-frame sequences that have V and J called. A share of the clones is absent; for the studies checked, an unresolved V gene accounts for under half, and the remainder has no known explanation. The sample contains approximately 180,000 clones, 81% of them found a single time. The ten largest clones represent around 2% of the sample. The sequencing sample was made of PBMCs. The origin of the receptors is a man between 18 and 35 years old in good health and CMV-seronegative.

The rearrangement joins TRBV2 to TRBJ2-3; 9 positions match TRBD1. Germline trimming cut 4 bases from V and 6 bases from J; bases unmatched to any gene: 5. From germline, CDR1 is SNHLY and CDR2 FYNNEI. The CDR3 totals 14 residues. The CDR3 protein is CASSADRGIDTQYF. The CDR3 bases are TGTGCCAGCAGTGCGGACAGGGGTATTGATACGCAGTATTTT.

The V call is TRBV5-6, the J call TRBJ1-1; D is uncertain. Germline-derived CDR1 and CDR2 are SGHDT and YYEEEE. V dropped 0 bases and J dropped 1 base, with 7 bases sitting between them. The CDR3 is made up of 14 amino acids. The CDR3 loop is CASSLGQANTEAFF. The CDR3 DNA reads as TGTGCCAGCAGCTTGGGGCAGGCGAACACTGAAGCTTTCTTT.

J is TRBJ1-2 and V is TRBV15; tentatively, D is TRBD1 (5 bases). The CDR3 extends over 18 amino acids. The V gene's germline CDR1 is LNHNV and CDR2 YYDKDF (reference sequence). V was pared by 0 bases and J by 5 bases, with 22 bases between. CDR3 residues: CATSRELLGALAPYGYTF. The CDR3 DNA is TGTGCCACCAGCAGAGAATTATTAGGGGCTCTCGCCCCTTATGGCTACACCTTC.

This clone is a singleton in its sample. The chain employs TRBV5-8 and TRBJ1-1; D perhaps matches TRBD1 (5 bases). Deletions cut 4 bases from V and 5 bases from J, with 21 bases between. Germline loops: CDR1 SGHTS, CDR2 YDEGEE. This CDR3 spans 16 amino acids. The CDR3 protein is CASSPGHYWGGTEAFF. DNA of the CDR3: TGTGCCAGCAGCCCCGGACACTACTGGGGAGGGACTGAAGCTTTCTTT. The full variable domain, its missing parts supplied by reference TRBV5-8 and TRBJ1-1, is EAGVTQSPTHLIKTRGQQATLRCSPISGHTSVYWYQQALGLGLQFLLWYDEGEERNRGNFPPRFSGRQFPNYSSELNVNALELEDSALYLCASSPGHYWGGTEAFFGQGTRLTVV.

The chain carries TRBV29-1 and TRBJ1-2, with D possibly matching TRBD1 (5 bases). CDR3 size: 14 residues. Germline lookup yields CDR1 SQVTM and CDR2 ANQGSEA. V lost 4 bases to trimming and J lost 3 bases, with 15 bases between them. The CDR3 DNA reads TGCAGCGTTGTAGGCCGGGGGGTGGACTATGGCTACACCTTC. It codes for CSVVGRGVDYGYTF.

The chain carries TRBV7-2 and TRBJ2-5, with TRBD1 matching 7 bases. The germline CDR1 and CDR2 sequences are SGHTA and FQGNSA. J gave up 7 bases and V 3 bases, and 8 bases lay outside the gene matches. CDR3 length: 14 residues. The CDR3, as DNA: TGTGCCAGCAGCTTGGACAGGTCTGGAAGGACCCAGTACTTC. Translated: CASSLDRSGRTQYF.

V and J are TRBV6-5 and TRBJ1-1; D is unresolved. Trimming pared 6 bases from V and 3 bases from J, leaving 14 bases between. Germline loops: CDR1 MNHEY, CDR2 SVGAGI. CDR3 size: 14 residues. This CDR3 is CASRPPGEDTEAFF. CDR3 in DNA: TGTGCCAGCAGGCCCCCGGGAGAGGACACTGAAGCTTTCTTT.

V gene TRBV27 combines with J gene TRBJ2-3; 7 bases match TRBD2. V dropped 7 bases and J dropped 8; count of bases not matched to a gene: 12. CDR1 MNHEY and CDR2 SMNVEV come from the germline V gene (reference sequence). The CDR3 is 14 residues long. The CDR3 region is CASKPSGAVPTQYF. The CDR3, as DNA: TGTGCCAGCAAACCAAGCGGGGCCGTGCCTACGCAGTATTTT.

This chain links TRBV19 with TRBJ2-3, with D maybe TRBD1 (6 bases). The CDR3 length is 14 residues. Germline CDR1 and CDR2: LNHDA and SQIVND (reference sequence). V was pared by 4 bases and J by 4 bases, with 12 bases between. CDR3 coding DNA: TGTGCCAGTAGTACCGGATGGGGGCCAGATACGCAGTATTTT. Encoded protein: CASSTGWGPDTQYF.

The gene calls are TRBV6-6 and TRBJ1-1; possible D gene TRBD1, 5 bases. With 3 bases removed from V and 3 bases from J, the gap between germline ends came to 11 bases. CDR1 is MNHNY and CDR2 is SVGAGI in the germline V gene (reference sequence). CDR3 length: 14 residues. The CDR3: CASSYLGEDTEAFF. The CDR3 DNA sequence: TGTGCCAGCAGTTATTTGGGGGAGGACACTGAAGCTTTCTTT.

CDR3 sequence reads: CASSDTTGGRETQYF. The CDR3 region has the DNA TGCGCCAGCAGTGATACGACTGGAGGCCGGGAGACCCAGTACTTC. The J gene is TRBJ2-5, the V gene TRBV10-1, with D possibly TRBD2 on 5 matching bases. The CDR3 contains 15 residues. Germline CDR1 WNHNN, CDR2 SYGVQD (reference sequence). V lost 3 bases, J lost 5 bases, and 16 bases lay in between.

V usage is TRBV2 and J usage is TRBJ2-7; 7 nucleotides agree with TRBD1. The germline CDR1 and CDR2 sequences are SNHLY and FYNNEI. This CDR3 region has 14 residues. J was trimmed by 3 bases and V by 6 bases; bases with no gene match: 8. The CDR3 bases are TGTGCCAGCAGACAGACAGGGAATCTCTACGAGCAGTACTTC. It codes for CASRQTGNLYEQYF.

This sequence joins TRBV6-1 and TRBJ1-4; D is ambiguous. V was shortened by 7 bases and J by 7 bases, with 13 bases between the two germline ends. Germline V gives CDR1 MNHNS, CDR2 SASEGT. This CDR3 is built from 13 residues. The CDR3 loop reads CASTARRIEKLFF. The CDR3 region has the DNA TGTGCCAGCACCGCTCGGAGGATTGAAAAACTGTTTTTT.

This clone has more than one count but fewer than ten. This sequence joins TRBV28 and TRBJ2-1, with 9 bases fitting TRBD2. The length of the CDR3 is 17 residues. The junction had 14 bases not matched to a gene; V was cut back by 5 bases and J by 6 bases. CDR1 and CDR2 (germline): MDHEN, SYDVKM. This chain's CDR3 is CASSPHRMAGGGNEQFF. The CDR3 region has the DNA TGTGCCAGCAGTCCACACCGGATGGCGGGAGGGGGCAATGAGCAGTTCTTC.

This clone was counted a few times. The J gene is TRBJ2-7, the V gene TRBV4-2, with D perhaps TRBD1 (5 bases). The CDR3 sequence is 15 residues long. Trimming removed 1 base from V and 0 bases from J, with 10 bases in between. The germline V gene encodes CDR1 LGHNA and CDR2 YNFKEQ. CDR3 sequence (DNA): TGTGCCAGCAGCCAAGGGACAAGGAGCTCCTACGAGCAGTACTTC. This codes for CASSQGTRSSYEQYF.

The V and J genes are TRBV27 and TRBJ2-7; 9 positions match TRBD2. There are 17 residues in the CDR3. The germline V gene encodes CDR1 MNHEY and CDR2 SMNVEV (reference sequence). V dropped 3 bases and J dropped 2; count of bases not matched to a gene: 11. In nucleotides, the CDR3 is TGTGCCAGCAGTTTCTCCTCTAGGGCTAGCGGGACCTACGAGCAGTACTTC. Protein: CASSFSSRASGTYEQYF.

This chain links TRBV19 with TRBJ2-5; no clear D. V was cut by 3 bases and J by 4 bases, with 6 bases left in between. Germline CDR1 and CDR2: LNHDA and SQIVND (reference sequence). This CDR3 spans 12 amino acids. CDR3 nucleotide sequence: TGTGCCAGTAGTATCTATGGAGAGACCCAGTACTTC. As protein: CASSIYGETQYF.

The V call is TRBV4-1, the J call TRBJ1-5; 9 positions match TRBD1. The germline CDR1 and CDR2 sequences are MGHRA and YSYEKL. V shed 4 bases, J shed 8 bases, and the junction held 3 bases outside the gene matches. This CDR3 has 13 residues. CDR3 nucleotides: TGCGCCAGCAGCCCACAGGGGGCCGAGCCCCAGCATTTT. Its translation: CASSPQGAEPQHF.